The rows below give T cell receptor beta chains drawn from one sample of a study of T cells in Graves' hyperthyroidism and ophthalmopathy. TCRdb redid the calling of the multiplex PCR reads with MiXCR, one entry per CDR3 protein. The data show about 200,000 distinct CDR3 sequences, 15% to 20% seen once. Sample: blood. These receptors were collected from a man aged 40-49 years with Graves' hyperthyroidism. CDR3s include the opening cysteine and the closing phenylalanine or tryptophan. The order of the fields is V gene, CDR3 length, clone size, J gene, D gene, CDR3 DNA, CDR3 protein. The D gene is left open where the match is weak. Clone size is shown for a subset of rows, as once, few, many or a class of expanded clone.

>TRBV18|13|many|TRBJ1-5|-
TGTGCCAGCTCACCGAACCGGGAGCAGCCCCAGCATTTT
CASSPNREQPQHF
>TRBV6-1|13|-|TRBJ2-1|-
TGTGCCAGCAGGATGCCTTCGGGATGGGAGCAGTTCTTC
CASRMPSGWEQFF
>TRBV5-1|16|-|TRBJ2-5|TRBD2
TGCGCCAGCAGCCCGGGAGCGGGGTCGGGGGAAGAGACCCAGTACTTC
CASSPGAGSGEETQYF
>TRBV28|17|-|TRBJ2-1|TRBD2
TGTGCCAGCAGTTCCAGTAGCGGGAGGAATAGTTGGAATGAGCAGTTCTTC
CASSSSSGRNSWNEQFF
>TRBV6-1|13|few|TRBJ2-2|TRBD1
TGTGCCAGCAGGCGACAGGGGACCGGGGAGCTGTTTTTT
CASRRQGTGELFF
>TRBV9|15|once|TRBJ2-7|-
TGTGCCAGCAGCTCATTCGGGAGTGAGTCCCACGAGCAGTACTTC
CASSSFGSESHEQYF
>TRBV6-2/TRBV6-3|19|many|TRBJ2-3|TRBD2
TGTGCCAGCAGTTGCGGGACTAGCGGGGGATCGACTCGCACAGATACGCAGTATTTT
CASSCGTSGGSTRTDTQYF
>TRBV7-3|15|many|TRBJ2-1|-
TGTGCCAGCAGCTTAAAGTTTGGGACGGTCAATGAGCAGTTCTTC
CASSLKFGTVNEQFF
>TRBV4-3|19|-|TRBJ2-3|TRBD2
TGCGCCAGCAGCCAAGATACTAGCGGGGGCTCCCTCAGCACAGATACGCAGTATTTT
CASSQDTSGGSLSTDTQYF
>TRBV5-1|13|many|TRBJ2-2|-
TGCGCCAGCAGCTTGGTCTCGGCCGGGGAGCTGTTTTTT
CASSLVSAGELFF
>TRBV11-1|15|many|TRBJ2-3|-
TGTGCCAGCAGCTTAGCCCGACAGCCTAGCGATACGCAGTATTTT
CASSLARQPSDTQYF
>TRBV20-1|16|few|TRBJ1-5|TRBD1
TGCAGTGCCGACGGATGGACAGGGGGCTCGGGTCAGCCCCAGCATTTT
CSADGWTGGSGQPQHF
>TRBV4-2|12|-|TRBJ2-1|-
TGTGCCAGCAGCCAGGACAAAGGGGAGCAGTTCTTC
CASSQDKGEQFF
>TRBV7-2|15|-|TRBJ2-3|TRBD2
TGTGCCAGCAGCACCCAGCGGGGGAGCACAGATACGCAGTATTTT
CASSTQRGSTDTQYF
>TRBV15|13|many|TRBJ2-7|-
TGTGCCACCAGCAGAGACAGGGGCTACGAGCAGTACTTC
CATSRDRGYEQYF
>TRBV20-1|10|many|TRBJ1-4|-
TGCAGTGCTTTTTCTGAAAAACTGTTTTTT
CSAFSEKLFF
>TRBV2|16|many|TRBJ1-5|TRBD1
TGTGCCAGCAGTGCCCCGGGACAGGGGTTTAATCAGCCCCAGCATTTT
CASSAPGQGFNQPQHF
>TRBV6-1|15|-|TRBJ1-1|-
TGTGCCAGCCCCGGCCGGGAATCGACGAACACTGAAGCTTTCTTT
CASPGRESTNTEAFF
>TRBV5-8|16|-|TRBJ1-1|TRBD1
TGTGCCAGCAGCCAATCGTCCGGGACAGCGAACACTGAAGCTTTCTTT
CASSQSSGTANTEAFF
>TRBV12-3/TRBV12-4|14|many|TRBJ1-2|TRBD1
TGTGCCAGCAGAAAACGGGACAGGTACTATGGCTACACCTTC
CASRKRDRYYGYTF
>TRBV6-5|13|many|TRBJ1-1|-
TGTGCCAGCAGTTACTGGAGGGGCACTGAAGCTTTCTTT
CASSYWRGTEAFF
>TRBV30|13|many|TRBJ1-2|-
TGTGCCTGGAGTTCTTCGAGGGGGAAGGGCTACACCTTC
CAWSSSRGKGYTF
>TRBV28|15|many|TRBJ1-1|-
TGTGCCAGCACACTAAACCCAGCAGGCGAGGATGAAGCTTTCTTT
CASTLNPAGEDEAFF
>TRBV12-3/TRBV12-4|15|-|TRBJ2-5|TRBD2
TGTGCCAGCAGTCTCCGACTGGACGGGGGGGGGACCCAGTACTTC
CASSLRLDGGGTQYF
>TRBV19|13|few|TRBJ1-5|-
TGTGCCAGTAGTATGACAGTCAATCAGCCCCAGCATTTT
CASSMTVNQPQHF
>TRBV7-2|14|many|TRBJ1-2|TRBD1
TGTGCCAGCAGTCCTCAGGGGGCGAGCTATGGCTACACCTTC
CASSPQGASYGYTF
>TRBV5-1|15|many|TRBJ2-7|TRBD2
TGCGCCAGCAGCACAACTAGCGGGGGGAAGAACGAGCAGTACTTC
CASSTTSGGKNEQYF
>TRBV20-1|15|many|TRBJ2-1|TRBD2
TGCAGTGCATACCCTAGCGGCTACTCCTACAATGAGCAGTTCTTC
CSAYPSGYSYNEQFF
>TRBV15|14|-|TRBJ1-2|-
TGTGCCACCAGCAGAGGAGGGGGTCGGAATGGCTACACCTTC
CATSRGGGRNGYTF
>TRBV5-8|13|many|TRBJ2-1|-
TGTGCCAGCAGCTTGGCCAGGGGAAATGAGCAGTTCTTC
CASSLARGNEQFF
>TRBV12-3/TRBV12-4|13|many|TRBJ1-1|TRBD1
TGTGCCAGCAGAGAACAGGGGGGCACTGAAGCTTTCTTT
CASREQGGTEAFF
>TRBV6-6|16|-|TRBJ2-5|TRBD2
TGTGCCAGCAGTTACTTCGGGACTAGCATTCAAGAGACCCAGTACTTC
CASSYFGTSIQETQYF
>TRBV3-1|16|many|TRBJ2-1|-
TGTGCCAGCAGCCAAGCACGATTTGGGAGAGGGAATGAGCAGTTCTTC
CASSQARFGRGNEQFF
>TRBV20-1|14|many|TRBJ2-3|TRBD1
TGCAGTGCTAGAGAAGTAAACAGGGGGAGTACGCAGTATTTT
CSAREVNRGSTQYF
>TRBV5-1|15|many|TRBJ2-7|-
TGCGCCAGCAGCCCCGGACAGACTTCATCCTACGAGCAGTACTTC
CASSPGQTSSYEQYF
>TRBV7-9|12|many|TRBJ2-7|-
TGTGCCAGCAGCAGACTTTCCTACGAGCAGTACTTC
CASSRLSYEQYF
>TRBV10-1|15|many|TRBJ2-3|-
TGCGCCAGCAGTGAGAGTTACAGGACCACAGATACGCAGTATTTT
CASSESYRTTDTQYF
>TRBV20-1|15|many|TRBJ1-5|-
TGCAGTGCTAGAGATTGGAAACAGGTCAATCAGCCCCAGCATTTT
CSARDWKQVNQPQHF
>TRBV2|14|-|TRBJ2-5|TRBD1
TGTGCCAGCAGTGCCCCAGGGGGCGCAGAGACCCAGTACTTC
CASSAPGGAETQYF
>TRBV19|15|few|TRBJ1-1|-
TGTGCCAGTAGTCCTGGGTTAGAGATGAACACTGAAGCTTTCTTT
CASSPGLEMNTEAFF
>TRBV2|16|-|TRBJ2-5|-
TGTGCCAGCAGTCAGGACTCTGGGGCCAACGGAGAGACCCAGTACTTC
CASSQDSGANGETQYF
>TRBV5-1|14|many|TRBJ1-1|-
TGCGCCAGCAGCGTAGGACAGCCGAACACTGAAGCTTTCTTT
CASSVGQPNTEAFF
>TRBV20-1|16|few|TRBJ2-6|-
TGCAGTGCTAACGGGCAGGGCAGCTCTGGGGCCAACGTCCTGACTTTC
CSANGQGSSGANVLTF
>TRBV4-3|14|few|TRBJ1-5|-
TGCGCCAGCAGCCTCAAACAGGACAATCAGCCCCAGCATTTT
CASSLKQDNQPQHF
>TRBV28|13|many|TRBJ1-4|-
TGTGCCACCGAGGGGCAGATGAATGAAAAACTGTTTTTT
CATEGQMNEKLFF
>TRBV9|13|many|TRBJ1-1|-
TGTGCCAGCAGCGTACATAGGAACACTGAAGCTTTCTTT
CASSVHRNTEAFF
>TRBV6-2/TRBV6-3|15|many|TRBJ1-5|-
TGTGCCAGCAGTTACTCGTCAGGTCTCTATCAGCCCCAGCATTTT
CASSYSSGLYQPQHF
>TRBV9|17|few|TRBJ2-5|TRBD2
TGTGCCAGCAGCGTAGGACTAGCGGGGGCCCACCAAGAGACCCAGTACTTC
CASSVGLAGAHQETQYF
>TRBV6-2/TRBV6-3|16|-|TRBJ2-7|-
TGTGCCAGCAGTCAAACCCGATCCACCGACAACTACGAGCAGTACTTC
CASSQTRSTDNYEQYF
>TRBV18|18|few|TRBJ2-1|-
TGTGCCAGCTCACCCACGGCGGGGATGAGGAGCTCCTACAATGAGCAGTTCTTC
CASSPTAGMRSSYNEQFF
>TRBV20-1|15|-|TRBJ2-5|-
TGCAGTGCTAGAGATCTGCAGGAGTACCAAGAGACCCAGTACTTC
CSARDLQEYQETQYF
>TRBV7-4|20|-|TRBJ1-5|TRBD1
TGTGCCAGCAGCCTTAGGGTTAGTAACAGGGGGTCGGAGAGCAATCAGCCCCAGCATTTT
CASSLRVSNRGSESNQPQHF
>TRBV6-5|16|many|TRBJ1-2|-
TGTGCCAGCAGTTACTTTGCGCAGGGTCAGTTCCGGGGCTACACCTTC
CASSYFAQGQFRGYTF
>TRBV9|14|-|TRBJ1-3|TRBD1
TGTGCCAGCACCCCGCAGGGGGCTGGAAACACCATATATTTT
CASTPQGAGNTIYF
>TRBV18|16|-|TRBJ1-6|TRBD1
TGTGCCAGCTCACCAACCCGGGACAGGGACAATTCACCCCTCCACTTT
CASSPTRDRDNSPLHF
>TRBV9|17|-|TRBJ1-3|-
TGTGCCAGCAGCGCCGGGACCGAACCATTCTCTGGAAACACCATATATTTT
CASSAGTEPFSGNTIYF
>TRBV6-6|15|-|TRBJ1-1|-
TGTGCCAGCAGTTACTCGCTGGGCGGGAACACTGAAGCTTTCTTT
CASSYSLGGNTEAFF
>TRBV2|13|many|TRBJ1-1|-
TGTGCCACGTACAGGGTAGTAAACACTGAAGCTTTCTTT
CATYRVVNTEAFF
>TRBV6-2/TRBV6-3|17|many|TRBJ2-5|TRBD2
TGTGCCAGCAGCCGATCAACTAGCGGGGGGGTCGGAGAGACCCAGTACTTC
CASSRSTSGGVGETQYF